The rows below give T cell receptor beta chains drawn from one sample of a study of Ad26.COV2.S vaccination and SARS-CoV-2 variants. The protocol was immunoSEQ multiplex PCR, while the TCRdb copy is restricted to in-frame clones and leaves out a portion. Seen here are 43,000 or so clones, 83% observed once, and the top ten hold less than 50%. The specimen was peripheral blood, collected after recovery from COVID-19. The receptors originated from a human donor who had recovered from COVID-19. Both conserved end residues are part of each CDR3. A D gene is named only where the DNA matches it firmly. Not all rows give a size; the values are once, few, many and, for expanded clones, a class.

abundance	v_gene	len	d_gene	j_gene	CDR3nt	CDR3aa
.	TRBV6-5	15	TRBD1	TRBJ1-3	TGTGCCAGCACTCCCGGACAGGGAATTGGAAACACCATATATTTT	CASTPGQGIGNTIYF
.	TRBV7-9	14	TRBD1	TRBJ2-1	TGTGCCAGCAGCGCACAGGGGATCTACAATGAGCAGTTCTTC	CASSAQGIYNEQFF
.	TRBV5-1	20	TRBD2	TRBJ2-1	TGCGCCAGCAGCTTCGTACCGGGACTAGCGGGCGGGTCCCAAAACAATGAGCAGTTCTTC	CASSFVPGLAGGSQNNEQFF
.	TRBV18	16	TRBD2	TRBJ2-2	TGTGCCAGCTCACCACGAGCGGGGGCGAACACCGGGGAGCTGTTTTTT	CASSPRAGANTGELFF
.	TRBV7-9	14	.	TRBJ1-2	TGTGCCAGCTCCCAGGGAGGGGGTAACTATGGCTACACCTTC	CASSQGGGNYGYTF
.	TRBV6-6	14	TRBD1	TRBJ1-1	TGTGCCAGCAGCCTACAGGGGGCTCACACTGAAGCTTTCTTT	CASSLQGAHTEAFF
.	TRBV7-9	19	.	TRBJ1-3	TGTGCCAGCACCCCTGGCAAGTCTTATATCATAACCTCTGGAAACACCATATATTTT	CASTPGKSYIITSGNTIYF
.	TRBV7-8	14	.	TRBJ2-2	TGTTATACGGAGGCGGGCGAGGGCACCGGGGAGCTGTTTTTT	CYTEAGEGTGELFF
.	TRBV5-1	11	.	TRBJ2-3	TGCGCCAGCAGCCTCGGGGATACGCAGTATTTT	CASSLGDTQYF
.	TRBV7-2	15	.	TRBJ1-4	TGTGCCAGCAGCCCGACGTTTCCACAAGCTGAAAAACTGTTTTTT	CASSPTFPQAEKLFF
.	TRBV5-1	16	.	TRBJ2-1	TGCGCCAGCAGCTTGGAGGCGGGGTCGGGCAAAAATGAGCAGTTCTTC	CASSLEAGSGKNEQFF
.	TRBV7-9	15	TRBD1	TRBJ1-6	TGTGCCAGCAGAGCTATCGGGACAGGGGGTTCACCCCTCCACTTT	CASRAIGTGGSPLHF
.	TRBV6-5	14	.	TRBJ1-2	TGTGCCAGCAGGCCCACGCGGGGTGCCTATGGCTACACCTTC	CASRPTRGAYGYTF
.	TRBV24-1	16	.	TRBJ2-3	TGTGCCACCAGTGTTAAGGACCCGGCCGGCACAGATACGCAGTATTTT	CATSVKDPAGTDTQYF
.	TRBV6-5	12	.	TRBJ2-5	TGTGCCAGCAGTTCCCATGGGGGGACCCAGTACTTC	CASSSHGGTQYF
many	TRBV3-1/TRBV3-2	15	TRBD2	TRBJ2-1	TGTGCCAGCTCAACGAGGCGGACTAGCGGTAATGAGCAGTTCTTC	CASSTRRTSGNEQFF
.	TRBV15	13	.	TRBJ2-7	TGTGCCACCAGCAGAGTATTACGGTACGAGCAGTACTTC	CATSRVLRYEQYF
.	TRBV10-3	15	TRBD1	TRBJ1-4	TGTGCCATCAGTGAAGGACAGGGGGCGCCTGAAAAACTGTTTTTT	CAISEGQGAPEKLFF
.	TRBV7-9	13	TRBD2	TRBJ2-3	TGTGCCAGCAGCTCTGTGGGGGGGGAGACGCAGTATTTT	CASSSVGGETQYF
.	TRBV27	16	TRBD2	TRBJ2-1	TGTGCCAGCAGTTTATGGGGACTAGCGGGTAGTAATGAGCAGTTCTTC	CASSLWGLAGSNEQFF
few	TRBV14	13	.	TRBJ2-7	TGTGCCAGCAGCCCCCGGGGGAACCACGAGCAGTACTTC	CASSPRGNHEQYF
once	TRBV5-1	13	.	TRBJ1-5	TGCGCCAGCAGCTTGGGGGGGGATCAGCCCCAGCATTTT	CASSLGGDQPQHF
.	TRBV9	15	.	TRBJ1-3	TGTGCCAGCAGCGTCGGAGGAGCCTCTGGAAACACCATATATTTT	CASSVGGASGNTIYF
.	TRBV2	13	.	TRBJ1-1	TGTGCCAGCAGTGTTTTGGGGCGGACTGAAGCTTTCTTT	CASSVLGRTEAFF
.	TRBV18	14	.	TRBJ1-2	TGTGCCAGCTCACGAGGAGACGGCCTAGGGTGGGACACCTTC	CASSRGDGLGWDTF
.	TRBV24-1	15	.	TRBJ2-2	TGTGCCACCTCCTCGGGACGGATGAACACCGGGGAGCTGTTTTTT	CATSSGRMNTGELFF
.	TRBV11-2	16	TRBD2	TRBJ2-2	TGTGCCAGCAGCTTAGGTGGGACTAAGAACACCGGGGAGCTGTTTTTT	CASSLGGTKNTGELFF
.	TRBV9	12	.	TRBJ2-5	TGTGCCAGCAGCAGTACCCCCGAGACCCAGTACTTC	CASSSTPETQYF
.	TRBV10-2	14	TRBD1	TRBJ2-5	TGCGCCAGCAGTGATCGGACAGGGGAGGAGACCCAGTACTTC	CASSDRTGEETQYF
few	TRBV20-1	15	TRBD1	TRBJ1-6	TGCAGTGCTAGTACAGCACAGGGGACAAATTCACCCCTCCACTTT	CSASTAQGTNSPLHF
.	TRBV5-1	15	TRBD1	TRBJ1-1	TGCGCCAGCCAACAGGGGGACACGGTCGGAGCTGAAGCTTTCTTT	CASQQGDTVGAEAFF
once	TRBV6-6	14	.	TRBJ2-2	TGTGCCAGCAGTTACGAGCTAAACACCGGGGAGCTGTTTTTT	CASSYELNTGELFF
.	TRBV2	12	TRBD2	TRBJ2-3	TGTGCCAGCAGTCAAGCGGGGGATACGCAGTATTTT	CASSQAGDTQYF
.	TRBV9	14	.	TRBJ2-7	TGTGCCAGCAGCGTAGTAAGCGGGTCTAACGAGCAGTACTTC	CASSVVSGSNEQYF
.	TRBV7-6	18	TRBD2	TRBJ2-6	TGTGCCAGCAGCTTAATCGCGGGAGCTCCGGCTGGGGCCAACGTCCTGACTTTC	CASSLIAGAPAGANVLTF
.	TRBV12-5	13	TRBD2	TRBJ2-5	TGTGCTAGTGAGGCTAGCGGGGAAGAGACCCAGTACTTC	CASEASGEETQYF
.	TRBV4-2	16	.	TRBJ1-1	TGTGCCAGCAGCCAAGGCCTAAGTGGGCGGGCCACTGAAGCTTTCTTT	CASSQGLSGRATEAFF